This TCR beta chain derives from a study of blood T cell dynamics during melanoma immunotherapy (dated by TCRdb to about 2020). Turning to the overall study: All patients had metastatic melanoma and were given first-line pembrolizumab or nivolumab plus ipilimumab as standard of care in the United Kingdom. To find early correlates of response, the study profiled the peripheral T cell receptor repertoires of patients with metastatic melanoma both before and after one cycle of checkpoint inhibitor therapy. The training cohort was made up of consecutive patients, while a further independent group of patients from the same centre was pooled to form an external validation set.

To note about this clone: The antigen this receptor binds is unknown. Nothing much larger sits one base from this clone, and base qualities are not available.

For each sorted CD8+ T cell subset, the entire amount of extracted DNA was loaded into the assay. TCR beta CDR3 sequences were amplified from genomic DNA using the immunoSEQ TCRb Assay kit according to manufacturer instructions. The KAPA Library Quantification Kit for Illumina platforms was used to quantify pooled libraries by qPCR. Pooled libraries were clustered at roughly 0.55-1.2 pM and sequenced on an Illumina NextSeq 500. Processing in the source paper ran as follows. Analysis of the TCR data relied on immunoSEQ ANALYZER and the R LymphoSeq package. A rearrangement efficiency score was calculated as productive divided by the sum of productive and non-productive CDR3 sequences. Clonality was measured with the Gini coefficient and diversity with the Renyi index at alpha=1, compared pairwise between timepoints within each patient. Clonal relatedness used an edit distance of 3, and repertoire similarity used the Bhattacharyya coefficient, both computed in LymphoSeq. To classify response, a linear discriminant analysis based on week-3 changes in clonality and diversity was built with the R MASS and caret packages. TCRdb provides this immuneACCESS table in a form limited to in-frame rearrangements. Some clones are lacking; in checked studies, under half of them reflect an unresolved V gene, and why the rest are absent is not known. The V and J calls and the clone size are those of that table, but D and trimming were determined from the DNA. For this sample the table gives 150 to 200 clones, of which roughly 91% were detected only once. Of the sample, 9% to 9.5% falls within the top ten clones.

Trimming removed 5 bases from V and 5 bases from J, leaving 15 bases between the germline ends. CDR1 SEHNR and CDR2 FQNEAQ are derived from the germline V gene (reference sequence). Its CDR3 holds 14 amino acids, cysteine through phenylalanine. Just the 42-base CDR3 DNA is kept, in frame starting at base 1. Explained via the paper, the time point label denotes: pre-treatment baseline. Blood samples were taken before treatment (T0) and at week 3 (W3), following the first cycle of checkpoint blockade. Except for a couple of patients with rapid clinical progression, response was assessed 12 weeks after the first infusion by RECIST 1.1; disease control meant complete response, partial response or stable disease. Patients with prior systemic cancer treatment, concomitant immunosuppressant therapy or synchronous other active malignancies were excluded. In six patients, three progressing and three with disease control, sorted CD8+ memory and naive T cell subsets were sequenced at T0 and W3. PBMC were isolated from blood with Lymphoprep and SepMate tubes, followed by red cell lysis. QIAamp DNA Blood Mini kits were used to extract DNA from PBMC and sorted T cell subsets. CD8+ T cell subsets were sorted live on a FACSAria III cytometer and then frozen prior to DNA extraction. Fresh PBMC for flow cytometry were kept at 4 degrees C in PBS containing approximately 2.2% fetal bovine serum and were analyzed within 25 hours.

Summary of the overall study and its limitations: The relatively small sample size was acknowledged as potentially limiting generalization of the results. Among sorted CD8+ subsets, TIE cells showed the highest similarity to cfDNA CDR3 sequences and the highest clonality, suggesting active turnover with convergence on dominant clones. The study was unable to establish whether the T cell clones driving the repertoire changes were melanoma-specific or instead reflected general immune activation.

This clonotype originated in a human donor with melanoma. The specimen comprised naive CD8+ T cells from blood, sampled from a patient treated with checkpoint blockade. Rearrangement joined TRBV7-9 to TRBJ1-2; a confident D gene designation cannot be given. The DNA is as follows: TGTGCCAGCAGCCCGGTAGAAATGGGGTATGGCTACACCTTC. Its protein product is CASSPVEMGYGYTF.